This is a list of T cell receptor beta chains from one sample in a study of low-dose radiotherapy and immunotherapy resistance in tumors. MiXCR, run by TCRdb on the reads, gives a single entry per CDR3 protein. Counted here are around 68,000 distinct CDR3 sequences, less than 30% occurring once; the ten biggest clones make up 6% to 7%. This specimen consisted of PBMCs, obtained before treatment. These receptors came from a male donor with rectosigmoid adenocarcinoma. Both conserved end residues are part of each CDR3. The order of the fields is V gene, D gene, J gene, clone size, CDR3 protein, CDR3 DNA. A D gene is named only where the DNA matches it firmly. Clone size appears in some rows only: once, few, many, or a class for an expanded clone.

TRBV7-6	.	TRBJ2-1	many	CASSPRDGAYNEQFF	TGTGCCAGCAGCCCCCGGGACGGAGCCTACAATGAGCAGTTCTTC
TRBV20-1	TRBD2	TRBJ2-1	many	CSARSLGTSGSSYNEQFF	TGCAGTGCTAGGTCCCTGGGGACTAGCGGGAGCTCCTACAATGAGCAGTTCTTC
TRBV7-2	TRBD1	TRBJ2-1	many	CASSTDRAVRGEQFF	TGTGCCAGCAGCACGGACAGGGCAGTACGAGGAGAGCAGTTCTTC
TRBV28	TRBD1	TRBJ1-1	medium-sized	CASSFEDRGPGTEAFF	TGTGCCAGCAGTTTCGAGGACAGGGGGCCCGGCACTGAAGCTTTCTTT
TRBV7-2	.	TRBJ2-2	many	CASSRVSGELFF	TGTGCCAGCAGCCGGGTATCCGGGGAGCTGTTTTTT
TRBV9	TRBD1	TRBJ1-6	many	CASSPRTGGASPLHF	TGTGCCAGCAGCCCCAGGACAGGGGGCGCATCACCCCTCCACTTT
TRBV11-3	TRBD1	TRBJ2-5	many	CASSLQGARETQYF	TGTGCCAGCAGCTTACAGGGGGCGCGGGAGACCCAGTACTTC
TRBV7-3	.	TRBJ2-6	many	CASSPASSGANVLTF	TGTGCCAGCAGCCCAGCTAGCTCTGGGGCCAACGTCCTGACTTTC
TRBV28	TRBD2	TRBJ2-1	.	CASSLASGGAEEQFF	TGTGCCAGCAGTTTAGCGAGCGGGGGGGCCGAGGAGCAGTTCTTC
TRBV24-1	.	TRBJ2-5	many	CATSDMGQETQYF	TGTGCCACCAGTGATATGGGTCAAGAGACCCAGTACTTC
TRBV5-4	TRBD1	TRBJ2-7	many	CASSRDRGSLYEQYF	TGTGCCAGCAGCCGGGACAGGGGGTCTCTCTACGAGCAGTACTTC
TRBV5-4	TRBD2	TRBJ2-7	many	CASSGLGVEQYF	TGTGCCAGCTCGGGACTAGGGGTCGAGCAGTACTTC
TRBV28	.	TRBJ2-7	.	CASSPPGGRFGYEQYF	TGTGCCAGCAGCCCCCCGGGTGGGCGTTTCGGCTACGAGCAGTACTTC
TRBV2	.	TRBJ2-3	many	CASSEEGVRTDTQYF	TGTGCCAGCAGTGAAGAGGGGGTAAGAACAGATACGCAGTATTTT
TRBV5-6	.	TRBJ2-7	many	CASSFRQGLDEQYF	TGTGCCAGCAGCTTTAGACAGGGACTCGACGAGCAGTACTTC
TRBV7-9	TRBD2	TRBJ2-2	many	CASSSGLADTGELFF	TGTGCCAGCAGCTCGGGACTAGCGGACACCGGGGAGCTGTTTTTT
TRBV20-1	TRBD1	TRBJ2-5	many	CSAILWTGGKYQETQYF	TGCAGTGCTATATTATGGACAGGGGGCAAGTACCAAGAGACCCAGTACTTC
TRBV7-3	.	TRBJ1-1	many	CASSFLKNTEAFF	TGTGCCAGCAGCTTCCTCAAGAACACTGAAGCTTTCTTT
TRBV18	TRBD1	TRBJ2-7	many	CASSPTRQGTLYEQYF	TGTGCCAGCTCCCCCACACGACAGGGGACCCTCTACGAGCAGTACTTC
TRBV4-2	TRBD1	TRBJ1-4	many	CASSPGTGGINEKLFF	TGTGCCAGCAGCCCGGGGACAGGGGGTATTAATGAAAAACTGTTTTTT